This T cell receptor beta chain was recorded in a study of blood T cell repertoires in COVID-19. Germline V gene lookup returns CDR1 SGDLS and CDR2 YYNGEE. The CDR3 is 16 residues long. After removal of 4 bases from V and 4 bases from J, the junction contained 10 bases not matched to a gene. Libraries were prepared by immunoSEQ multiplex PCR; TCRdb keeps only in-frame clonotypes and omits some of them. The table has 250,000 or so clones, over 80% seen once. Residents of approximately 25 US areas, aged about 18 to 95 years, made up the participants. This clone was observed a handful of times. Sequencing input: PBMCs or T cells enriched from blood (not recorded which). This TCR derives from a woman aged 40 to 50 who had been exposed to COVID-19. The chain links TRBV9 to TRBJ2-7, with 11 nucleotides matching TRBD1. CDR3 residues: CASSPHPGTGGYEQYF. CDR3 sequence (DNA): TGTGCCAGCAGCCCGCACCCCGGGACAGGGGGTTACGAGCAGTACTTC.